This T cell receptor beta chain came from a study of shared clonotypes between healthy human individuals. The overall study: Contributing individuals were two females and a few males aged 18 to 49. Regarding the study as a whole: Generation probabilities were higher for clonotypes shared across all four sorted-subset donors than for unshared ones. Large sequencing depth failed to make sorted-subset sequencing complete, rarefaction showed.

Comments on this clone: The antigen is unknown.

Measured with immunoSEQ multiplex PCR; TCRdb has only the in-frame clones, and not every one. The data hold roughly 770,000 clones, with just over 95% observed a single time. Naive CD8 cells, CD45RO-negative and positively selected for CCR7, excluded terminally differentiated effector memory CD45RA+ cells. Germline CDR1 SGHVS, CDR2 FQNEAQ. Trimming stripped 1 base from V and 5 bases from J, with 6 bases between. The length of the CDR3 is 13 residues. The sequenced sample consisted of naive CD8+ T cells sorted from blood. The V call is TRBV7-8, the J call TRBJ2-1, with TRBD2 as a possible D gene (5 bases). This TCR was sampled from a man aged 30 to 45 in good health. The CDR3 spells CASSLELDNEQFF. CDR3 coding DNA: TGTGCCAGCAGCTTAGAACTAGACAATGAGCAGTTCTTC.